This T cell receptor beta chain was recovered during a study of T cells in Graves' hyperthyroidism and ophthalmopathy. Study-wide results and caveats: Before onset, ophthalmopathy was predicted by the model a median 6.5 months earlier.

The CDR3 loop spans 14 amino acids. V lost 2 bases to trimming and J lost 6 bases, with 11 bases between them. Germline V CDR1 and CDR2: MNHEY, SVGAGI. No ophthalmopathy progression within 18 months constituted stable Graves' hyperthyroidism. Using 10 ml of fresh peripheral blood, PBMCs were prepared. The sample holds one count of this clonotype. Its target is not known. TCR beta CDR3 region amplification was performed from RNA transcripts. During a first-round RT-PCR of the TCR CDR3, the HTBI primer set was used. TCRdb redid the calling of the multiplex PCR reads with MiXCR, one entry per CDR3 protein. The profile shows 380,000 or so distinct CDR3 sequences, about 18% of them singletons.

The receptor was isolated from a young woman with Graves' hyperthyroidism. Material for sequencing was blood. This chain joins TRBV6-5 and TRBJ1-5, with a possible D match to TRBD1 (6 bases). CDR3 protein: CASSYTRGGQPQHF. The CDR3 coding sequence is TGTGCCAGCAGTTACACCAGGGGTGGTCAGCCCCAGCATTTT.